The sequence of this T cell receptor (beta chain) was determined in a study of spatial heterogeneity in lung cancer. The V gene's germline CDR1 is SGHRS and CDR2 YFSETQ. V was cut by 4 bases and J by 2 bases, with 14 bases left in between. This CDR3 has 15 amino acids. Time point of the sample: sample taken at primary tumor resection. The donors were 70 or so patients with non-small cell lung cancer that was early-stage and untreated. Whole RNA came from tumor, nontumor lung or frozen PBMC and was sequenced without being sorted. Each molecule of TCR cDNA was tagged with one unique molecular identifier. TCRdb reprocessed the 5' RACE reads with MiXCR, giving one entry per CDR3 protein. Of some 78,000 distinct CDR3 sequences in the sample, around 7.3% are singletons; the top ten hold 6.8%. This clonotype was seen more than once but under ten times.

The source material was PBMCs, sampled at surgery. This sequence was found in a male donor with early-stage non-small cell lung cancer. The genes are TRBV5-1 and TRBJ2-3, with a tentative D call TRBD1 (6 bases). This CDR3 reads CASSQFTGLTDTQYF. CDR3 in DNA: TGCGCCAGCAGCCAATTTACAGGGCTCACAGATACGCAGTATTTT.